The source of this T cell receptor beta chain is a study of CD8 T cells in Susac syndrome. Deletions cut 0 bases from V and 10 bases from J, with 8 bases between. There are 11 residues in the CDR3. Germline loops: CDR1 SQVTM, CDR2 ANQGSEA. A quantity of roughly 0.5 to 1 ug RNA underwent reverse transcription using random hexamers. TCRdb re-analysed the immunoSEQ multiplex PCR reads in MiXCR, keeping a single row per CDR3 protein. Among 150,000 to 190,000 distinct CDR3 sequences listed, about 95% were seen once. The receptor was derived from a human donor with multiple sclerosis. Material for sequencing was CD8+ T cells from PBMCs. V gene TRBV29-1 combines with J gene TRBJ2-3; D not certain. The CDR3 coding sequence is TGCAGCGTTGAAGAGTCTTGGGCGCAGTATTTT. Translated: CSVEESWAQYF.